Below, 19 T cell receptor beta chains from the same sample are listed, as sequenced in a study of T cell responses to AZD1222 COVID-19 vaccine. The data were produced by immunoSEQ multiplex PCR, yet TCRdb's version contains in-frame clones alone and is incomplete. The sample has some 150,000 clones, about 87% seen once. The sequenced sample was peripheral blood, obtained 28 days after the second dose of the MenACWY control vaccine. The receptor set was obtained from an adult who received the MenACWY meningococcal vaccine as a control.

This chain joins TRBV7-9 and TRBJ1-6; 8 bases agree with TRBD1. The junction had 8 bases not matched to a gene; V was cut back by 5 bases and J by 5 bases. This CDR3 spans 16 amino acids. Germline V CDR1 and CDR2: SEHNR, FQNEAQ (reference sequence). CDR3 sequence: CASSRPTTGDNSPLHF. CDR3 sequence (DNA): TGTGCCAGCAGCCGACCCACGACAGGGGATAATTCACCCCTCCACTTT. The full variable domain, its missing parts supplied by reference TRBV7-9 and TRBJ1-6, is DTGVSQNPRHKITKRGQNVTFRCDPISEHNRLYWYRQTLGQGPEFLTYFQNEAQLEKSRLLSDRFSAERPKGSFSTLEIQRTEQGDSAMYLCASSRPTTGDNSPLHFGNGTRLTVT.

This clone was recorded once. This chain uses TRBV7-2 with TRBJ1-1; D remains ambiguous. This CDR3 contains 15 residues. Germline CDR1 and CDR2: SGHTA and FQGNSA. V shed 4 bases and J shed 11 bases, with 23 bases lying between them. The CDR3 DNA sequence: TGTGCCAGCAGCTCGCGCAACATGGCCCCTGGAGGGGCTTTCTTT. This gives the protein CASSSRNMAPGGAFF.

The V and J genes are TRBV3-1 (or the pseudogene TRBV3-2) and TRBJ1-5; D is ambiguous. This CDR3 spans 15 amino acids. V was cut by 1 base and J by 3 bases, with 10 bases left in between. The germline V gene has CDR1 LGHDT and CDR2 YNNKEL (reference sequence). This CDR3 reads CASSQGSQANQPQHF. The CDR3 nucleotides are TGTGCCAGCAGCCAAGGATCCCAGGCCAATCAGCCCCAGCATTTT.

The CDR3 DNA reads TGTGCCAGCAGTTTGGTCGGGGGAGATGAAAAACTGTTTTTT. Its protein product is CASSLVGGDEKLFF. The chain employs TRBV28 and TRBJ1-4, with D possibly matching TRBD1 (5 bases). Trimming took 3 bases from V and 6 from J, leaving 11 bases between them. CDR1 MDHEN and CDR2 SYDVKM come from the germline V gene. The CDR3 runs to 14 residues.

The rearrangement links TRBV28 to TRBJ1-2; D unclear. Trimming cost V 8 bases and J 0 bases, with 13 bases left between them. This CDR3 spans 14 amino acids. The V gene's germline CDR1 is MDHEN and CDR2 SYDVKM. The CDR3 DNA is TGTGCCAGCCCACCTGCGTTAGCTAACTATGGCTACACCTTC. Protein: CASPPALANYGYTF.

This clone showed up just a few times. The J gene is TRBJ1-6, the V gene TRBV19; D may be TRBD1 (5 bases). Trimming cost V 10 bases and J 8 bases, with 12 bases left between them. This CDR3 comprises 12 residues. Per the germline V gene, CDR1 is LNHDA and CDR2 is SQIVND (reference sequence). CDR3 DNA sequence: TGTGCCACACGAGAGGGGTATTCACCCCTCCACTTT. Translated, it gives CATREGYSPLHF. The variable domain in full, with the rest retrieved from reference TRBV19 and TRBJ1-6, is DGGITQSPKYLFRKEGQNVTLSCEQNLNHDAMYWYRQDPGQGLRLIYYSQIVNDFQKGDIAEGYSVSREKKESFPLTVTSAQKNPTAFYLCATREGYSPLHFGNGTRLTVT.

A few counts support this clone. J is TRBJ1-4 and V is TRBV10-2; D is uncertain. V was clipped by 0 bases and J by 6 bases, with 11 bases between them. The CDR3 spans 15 residues. Germline CDR1 WSHSY, CDR2 SAAADI. CDR3 sequence: CASSESEQVHEKLFF. The DNA of the CDR3 is TGCGCCAGCAGTGAGTCTGAGCAGGTACATGAAAAACTGTTTTTT.

The V call is TRBV15, the J call TRBJ2-7; no clear D. There are 13 residues in the CDR3. CDR1 is LNHNV, CDR2 YYDKDF, per germline (reference sequence). Trimming pared 1 base from V and 2 bases from J, leaving 6 bases between. CDR3 nucleotide sequence: TGTGCCACCAGCAGAGGGCAAACCTACGAGCAGTACTTC. It codes for CATSRGQTYEQYF.

The chain uses TRBV5-4 and TRBJ2-1; tentatively, D is TRBD2 (5 bases). CDR1 is SGHNT and CDR2 is YYREEE in the germline V gene (reference sequence). There are 15 residues in the CDR3. V dropped 4 bases and J dropped 9 bases, with 20 bases sitting between them. The DNA of the CDR3 is TGTGCCAGCAGCCCTTCGAGTAGCGCCTTCGGTGAGCAGTTCTTC. Encoded protein: CASSPSSSAFGEQFF.

The J gene is TRBJ1-5, the V gene TRBV12-2; the tabulated D call, TRBD1, remains unverified against the DNA. TRBV12-2 is assigned pseudogene status. The CDR3 is 18 amino acids. This chain's CDR3 is CASRLSPHRGVWNQPQHF. The CDR3 DNA is TGTGCAAGTCGCTTAAGCCCCCACAGGGGGGTTTGGAATCAGCCCCAGCATTTT.

This rearrangement joins TRBV5-4 to TRBJ2-1; D is unresolved. The CDR3 totals 11 residues. Looked up from germline, CDR1 is SGHNT and CDR2 is YYREEE (reference sequence). Trimming left V 4 bases short and J 6 bases short, with 5 bases between. DNA for the CDR3: TGTGCCAGCAGCCACTTCAATGAGCAGTTCTTC. Translated, it gives CASSHFNEQFF.

J is TRBJ2-7 and V is TRBV6-6; tentative D call: TRBD1 (6 bases). This CDR3 spans 15 amino acids. Germline V lookup: CDR1 MNHNY, CDR2 SVGAGI (reference sequence). Trimming stripped 7 bases from V and 0 bases from J, with 16 bases between. CDR3 loop: CASTIDGTPSYEQYF. The CDR3 coding sequence is TGTGCCAGCACTATAGACGGGACACCCTCCTACGAGCAGTACTTC.

The chain carries TRBV7-8 and TRBJ1-1; 8 bases fit TRBD1. V lost 5 bases, J lost 3 bases, and 17 bases stayed unmatched. CDR1 SGHVS and CDR2 FQNEAQ come from the germline V gene. The CDR3 consists of 18 residues. The chain's CDR3 is CASSGPGGAFFRDTEAFF. DNA for the CDR3: TGTGCCAGCAGCGGCCCAGGGGGCGCTTTCTTCAGGGACACTGAAGCTTTCTTT.

This clone occurred once. The chain joins TRBV24-1 to TRBJ2-2; 9 bases match TRBD1. Germline V gives CDR1 KGHDR, CDR2 SFDVKD. The CDR3 runs to 16 residues. J gave up 1 base and V 4 bases, and 3 bases lay outside the gene matches. In DNA form, the CDR3 reads TGTGCCACCAGTGACACGGGACAGGGGAACACCGGGGAGCTGTTTTTT. Translation gives CATSDTGQGNTGELFF.

The chain carries TRBV5-1 and TRBJ2-5, with D possibly being TRBD1 (7 bases). V was cut by 2 bases and J by 1 base, with 12 bases left in between. The CDR3 consists of 15 residues. Germline V lookup: CDR1 SGHRS, CDR2 YFSETQ. CDR3 loop: CASSFAGQPQETQYF. Here the CDR3 DNA reads TGCGCCAGCAGCTTTGCGGGACAGCCCCAAGAGACCCAGTACTTC.

The V and J genes are TRBV7-6 and TRBJ1-4; D gene unclear. Between the trimmed V and J ends, which lost 1 base and 2 bases, there was a span of 8 bases. This CDR3 region has 15 residues. Germline-derived CDR1 and CDR2 are SGHVS and FNYEAQ. CDR3 nucleotides: TGTGCCAGCAGCTTAGGGGTTATCACTAATGAAAAACTGTTTTTT. Protein sequence: CASSLGVITNEKLFF.

The chain employs TRBV7-2 and TRBJ1-2; D is unresolved. V lost 1 base and J 7 bases, leaving 7 bases between the germline ends. The CDR3 runs to 12 residues. Germline values: CDR1 SGHTA, CDR2 FQGNSA. CDR3 nucleotides: TGTGCCAGCAGCTTAGACAGCAGTGGCTACACCTTC. The encoded protein is CASSLDSSGYTF.

This clone was observed a few times. V and J are TRBV28 and TRBJ1-2; maybe TRBD1 (5 bases). V was trimmed by 7 bases and J by 4 bases, leaving 16 bases between them. The CDR3 has 14 residues. Germline V gives CDR1 MDHEN, CDR2 SYDVKM. In DNA, the CDR3 is TGTGCCAGCACCGGGGGACGCGGCGGCTATGGCTACACCTTC. Encoded protein: CASTGGRGGYGYTF.

J is TRBJ2-7 and V is TRBV28; 12 bases agree with TRBD2. CDR1 and CDR2 from the germline V gene are MDHEN and SYDVKM. The CDR3 extends over 14 amino acids. J was trimmed by 6 bases and V by 3 bases; bases with no gene match: 3. The CDR3 nucleotides read TGTGCCAGCAGTTTGACTAGCGGGAGTGTCGAGCAGTACTTC. Its protein is CASSLTSGSVEQYF.